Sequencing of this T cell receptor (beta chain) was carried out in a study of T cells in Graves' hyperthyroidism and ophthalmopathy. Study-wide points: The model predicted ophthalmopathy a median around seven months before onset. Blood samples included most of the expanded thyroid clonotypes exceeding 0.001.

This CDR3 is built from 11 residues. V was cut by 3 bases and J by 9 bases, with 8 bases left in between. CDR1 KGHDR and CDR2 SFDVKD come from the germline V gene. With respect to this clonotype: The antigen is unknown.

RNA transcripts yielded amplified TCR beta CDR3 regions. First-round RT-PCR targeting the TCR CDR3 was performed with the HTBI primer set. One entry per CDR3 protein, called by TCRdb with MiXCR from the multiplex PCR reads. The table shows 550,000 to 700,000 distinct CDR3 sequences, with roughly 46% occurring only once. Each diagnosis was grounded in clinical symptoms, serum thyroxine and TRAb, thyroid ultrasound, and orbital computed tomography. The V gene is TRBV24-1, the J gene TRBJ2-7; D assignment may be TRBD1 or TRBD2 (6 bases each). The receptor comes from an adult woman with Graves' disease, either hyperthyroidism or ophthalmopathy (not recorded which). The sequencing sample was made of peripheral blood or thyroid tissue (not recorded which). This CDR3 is CATSDGGGQYF. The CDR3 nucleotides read TGTGCCACCAGTGATGGAGGGGGGCAGTACTTC.